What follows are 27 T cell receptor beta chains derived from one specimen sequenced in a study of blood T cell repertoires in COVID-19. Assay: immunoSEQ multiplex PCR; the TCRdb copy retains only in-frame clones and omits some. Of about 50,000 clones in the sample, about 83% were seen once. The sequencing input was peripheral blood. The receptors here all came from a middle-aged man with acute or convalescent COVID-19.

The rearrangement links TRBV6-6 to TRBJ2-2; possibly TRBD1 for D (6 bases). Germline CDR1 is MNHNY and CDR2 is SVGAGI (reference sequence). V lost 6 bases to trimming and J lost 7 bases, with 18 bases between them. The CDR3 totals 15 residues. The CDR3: CASREEGTIIGELFF. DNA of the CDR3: TGTGCCAGCAGAGAAGAAGGGACAATTATCGGGGAGCTGTTTTTT.

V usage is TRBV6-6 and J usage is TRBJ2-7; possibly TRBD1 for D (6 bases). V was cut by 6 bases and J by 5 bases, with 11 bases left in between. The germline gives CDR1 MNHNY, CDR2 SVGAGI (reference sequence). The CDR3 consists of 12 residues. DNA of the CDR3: TGTGCCAGCAGCCAGACAGGTCACGAGCAGTACTTC. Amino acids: CASSQTGHEQYF.

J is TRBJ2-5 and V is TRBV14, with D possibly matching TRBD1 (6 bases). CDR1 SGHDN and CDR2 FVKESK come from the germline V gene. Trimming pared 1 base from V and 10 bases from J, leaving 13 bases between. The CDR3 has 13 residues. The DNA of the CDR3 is TGTGCCAGCAGCCAAGCAGGGGTTAAGGGCCAGTACTTC. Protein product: CASSQAGVKGQYF.

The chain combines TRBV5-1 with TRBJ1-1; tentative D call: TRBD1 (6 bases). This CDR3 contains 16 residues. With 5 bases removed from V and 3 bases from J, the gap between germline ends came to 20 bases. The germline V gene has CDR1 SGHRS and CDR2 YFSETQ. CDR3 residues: CASRNALRGRDTEAFF. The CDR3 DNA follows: TGCGCCAGCAGAAACGCCCTCAGGGGTCGGGACACTGAAGCTTTCTTT.

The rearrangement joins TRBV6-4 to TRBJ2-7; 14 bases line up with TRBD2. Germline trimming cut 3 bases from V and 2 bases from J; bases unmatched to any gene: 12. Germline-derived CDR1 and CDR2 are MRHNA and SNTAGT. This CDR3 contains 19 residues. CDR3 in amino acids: CASSELLGLAGAPAYEQYV. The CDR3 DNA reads TGTGCCAGCAGTGAGCTTCTGGGACTAGCGGGGGCCCCGGCCTACGAGCAGTACGTC.

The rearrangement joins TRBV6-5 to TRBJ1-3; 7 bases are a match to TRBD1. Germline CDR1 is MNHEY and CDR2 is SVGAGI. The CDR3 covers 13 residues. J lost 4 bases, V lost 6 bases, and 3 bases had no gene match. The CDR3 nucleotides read TGTGCCAGCAGGCGGGACAGCGGAAACACCATATATTTT. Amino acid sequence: CASRRDSGNTIYF.

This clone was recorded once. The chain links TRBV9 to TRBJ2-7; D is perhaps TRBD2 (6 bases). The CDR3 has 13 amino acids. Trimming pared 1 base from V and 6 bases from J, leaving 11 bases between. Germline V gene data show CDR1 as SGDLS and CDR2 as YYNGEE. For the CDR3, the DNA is TGTGCCAGCAGCGTAAAACCCGGGGGCGAGCAGTACGTC. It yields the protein CASSVKPGGEQYV.

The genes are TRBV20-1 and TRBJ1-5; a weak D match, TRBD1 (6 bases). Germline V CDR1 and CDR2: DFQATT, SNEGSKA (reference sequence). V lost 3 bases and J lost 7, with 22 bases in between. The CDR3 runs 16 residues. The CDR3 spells CSASPGAGGVWQPQHF. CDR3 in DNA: TGCAGTGCTAGTCCAGGGGCCGGGGGGGTTTGGCAGCCCCAGCATTTT.

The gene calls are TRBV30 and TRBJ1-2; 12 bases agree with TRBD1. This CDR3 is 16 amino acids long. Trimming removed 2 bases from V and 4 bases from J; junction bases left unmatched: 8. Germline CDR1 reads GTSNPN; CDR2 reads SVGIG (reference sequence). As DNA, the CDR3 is TGTGCCTGGAGTTCACCGGGACAGGGGGCCGGCTATGGCTACACCTTC. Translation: CAWSSPGQGAGYGYTF.

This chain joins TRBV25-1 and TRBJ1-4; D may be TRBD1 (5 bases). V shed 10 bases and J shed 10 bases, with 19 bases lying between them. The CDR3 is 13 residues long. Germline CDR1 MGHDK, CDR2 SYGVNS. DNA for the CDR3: TGTGCCACCGAACCGGGGGAACGGGGAAAACTGTTTTTT. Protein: CATEPGERGKLFF.

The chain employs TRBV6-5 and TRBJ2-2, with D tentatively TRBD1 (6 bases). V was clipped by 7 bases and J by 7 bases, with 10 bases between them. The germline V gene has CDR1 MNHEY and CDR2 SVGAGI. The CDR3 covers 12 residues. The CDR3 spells CASTQGYGELFF. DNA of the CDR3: TGTGCCAGCACCCAGGGGTACGGGGAGCTGTTTTTT.

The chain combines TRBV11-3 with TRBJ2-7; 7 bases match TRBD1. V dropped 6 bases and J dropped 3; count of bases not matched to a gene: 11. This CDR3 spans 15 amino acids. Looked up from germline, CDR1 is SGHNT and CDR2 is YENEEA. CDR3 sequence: CASRLFPGQSYEQYV. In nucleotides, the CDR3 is TGTGCCAGCAGACTTTTTCCGGGACAGAGCTACGAGCAGTACGTC.

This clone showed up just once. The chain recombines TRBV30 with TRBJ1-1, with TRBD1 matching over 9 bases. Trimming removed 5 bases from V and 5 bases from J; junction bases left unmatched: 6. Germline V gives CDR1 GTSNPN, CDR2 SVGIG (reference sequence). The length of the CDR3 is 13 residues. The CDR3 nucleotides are TGTGCCTGGGACGACAGGGGGGGAACTGAAGCTTTCTTT. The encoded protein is CAWDDRGGTEAFF.

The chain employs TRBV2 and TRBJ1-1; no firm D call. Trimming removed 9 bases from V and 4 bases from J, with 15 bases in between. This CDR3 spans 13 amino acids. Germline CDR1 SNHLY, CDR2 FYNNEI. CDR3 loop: CASAAEGGTEAFF. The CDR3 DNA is TGTGCCAGTGCGGCGGAGGGAGGCACTGAAGCTTTCTTT.

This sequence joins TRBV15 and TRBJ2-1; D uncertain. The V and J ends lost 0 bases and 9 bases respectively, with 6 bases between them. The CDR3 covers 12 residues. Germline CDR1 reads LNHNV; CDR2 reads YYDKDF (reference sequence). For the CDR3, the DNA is TGTGCCACCAGCAGAGAGGCTTTTGAGCAGTTCTTC. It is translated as CATSREAFEQFF. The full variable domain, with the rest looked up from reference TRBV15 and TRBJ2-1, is DAMVIQNPRYQVTQFGKPVTLSCSQTLNHNVMYWYQQKSSQAPKLLFHYYDKDFNNEADTPDNFQSRRPNTSFCFLDIRSPGLGDTAMYLCATSREAFEQFFGPGTRLTVL.

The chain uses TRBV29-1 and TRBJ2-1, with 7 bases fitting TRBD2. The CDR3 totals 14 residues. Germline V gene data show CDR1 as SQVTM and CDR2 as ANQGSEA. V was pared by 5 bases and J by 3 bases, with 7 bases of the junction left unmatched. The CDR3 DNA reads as TGCAGCGTTTTCCTAGCGGAGTTCTACAATGAGCAGTTCTTC. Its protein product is CSVFLAEFYNEQFF.

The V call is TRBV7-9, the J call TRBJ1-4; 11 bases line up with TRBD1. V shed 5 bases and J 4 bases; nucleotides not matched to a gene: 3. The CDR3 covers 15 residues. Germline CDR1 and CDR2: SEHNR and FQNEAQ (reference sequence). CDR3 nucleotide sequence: TGTGCCAGCAGCCTCGGGACAGGGGGTAATGAAAAACTGTTTTTT. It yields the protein CASSLGTGGNEKLFF.

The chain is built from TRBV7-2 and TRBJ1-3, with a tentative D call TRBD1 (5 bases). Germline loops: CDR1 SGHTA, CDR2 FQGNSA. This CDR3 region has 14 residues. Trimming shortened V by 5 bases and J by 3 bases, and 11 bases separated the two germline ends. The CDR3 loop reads CASSPRGGGNTIYF. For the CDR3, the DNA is TGTGCCAGCAGCCCAAGGGGTGGTGGAAACACCATATATTTT.

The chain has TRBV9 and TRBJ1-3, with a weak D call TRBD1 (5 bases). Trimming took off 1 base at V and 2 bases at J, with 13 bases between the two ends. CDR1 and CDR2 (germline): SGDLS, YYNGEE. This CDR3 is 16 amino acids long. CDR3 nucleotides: TGTGCCAGCAGCGTAAACCAGCAGGGTGCTGGAAACACCATATATTTT. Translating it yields CASSVNQQGAGNTIYF.

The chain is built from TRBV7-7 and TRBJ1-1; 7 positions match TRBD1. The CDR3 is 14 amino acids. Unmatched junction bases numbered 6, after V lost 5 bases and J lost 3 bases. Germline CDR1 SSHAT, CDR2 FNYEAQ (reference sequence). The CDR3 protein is CASSPRQGDTEAFF. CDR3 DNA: TGTGCCAGCAGCCCGAGACAGGGCGACACTGAAGCTTTCTTT.

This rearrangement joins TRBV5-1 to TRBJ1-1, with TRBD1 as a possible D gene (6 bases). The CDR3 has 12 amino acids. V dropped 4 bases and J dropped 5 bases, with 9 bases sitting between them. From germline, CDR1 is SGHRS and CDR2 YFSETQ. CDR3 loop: CASSSRGTEAFF. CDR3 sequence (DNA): TGCGCCAGCAGCAGCAGGGGAACTGAAGCTTTCTTT.

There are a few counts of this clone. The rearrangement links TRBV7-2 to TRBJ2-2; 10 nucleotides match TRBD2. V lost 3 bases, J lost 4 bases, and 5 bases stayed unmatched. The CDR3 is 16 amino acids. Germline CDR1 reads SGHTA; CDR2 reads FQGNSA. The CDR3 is CASSFHSGGVTGELFF. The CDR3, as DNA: TGTGCCAGCAGCTTCCACAGCGGGGGGGTCACCGGGGAGCTGTTTTTT.

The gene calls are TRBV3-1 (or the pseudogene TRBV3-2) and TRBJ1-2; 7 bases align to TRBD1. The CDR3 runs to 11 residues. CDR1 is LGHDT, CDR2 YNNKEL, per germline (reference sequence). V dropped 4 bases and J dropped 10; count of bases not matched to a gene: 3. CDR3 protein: CASSRGQTYTF. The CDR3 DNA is TGTGCCAGCAGCCGGGGACAGACCTACACCTTC.

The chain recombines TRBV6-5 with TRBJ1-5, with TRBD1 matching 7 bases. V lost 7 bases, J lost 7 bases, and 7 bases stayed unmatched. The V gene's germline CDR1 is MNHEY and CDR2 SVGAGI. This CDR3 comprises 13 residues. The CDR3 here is CASKGTVEQPQHF. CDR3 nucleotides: TGTGCCAGCAAAGGGACAGTAGAACAGCCCCAGCATTTT.

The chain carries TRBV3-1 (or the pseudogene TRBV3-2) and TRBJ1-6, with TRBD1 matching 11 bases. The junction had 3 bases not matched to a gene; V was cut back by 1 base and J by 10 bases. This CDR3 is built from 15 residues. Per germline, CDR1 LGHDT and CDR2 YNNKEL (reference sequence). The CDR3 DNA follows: TGTGCCAGCAGCCAAGGGACAGGGGGCAGATCACCCCTCCACTTT. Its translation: CASSQGTGGRSPLHF.

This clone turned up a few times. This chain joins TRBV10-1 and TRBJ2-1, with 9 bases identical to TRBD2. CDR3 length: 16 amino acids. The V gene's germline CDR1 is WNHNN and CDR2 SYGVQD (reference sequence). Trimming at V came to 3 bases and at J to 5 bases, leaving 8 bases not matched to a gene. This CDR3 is CASSDVAGGADNEQFF. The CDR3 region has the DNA TGCGCCAGCAGTGATGTGGCGGGAGGGGCGGACAATGAGCAGTTCTTC.

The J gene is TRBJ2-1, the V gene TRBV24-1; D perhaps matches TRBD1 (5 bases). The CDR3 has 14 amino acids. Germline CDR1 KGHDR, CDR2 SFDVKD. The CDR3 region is CGNPVNRPHNEQFF. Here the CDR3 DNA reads TGTGGGAACCCGGTAAACAGGCCCCACAATGAGCAGTTCTTC.